The 24 T cell receptor beta chains reported below all come from one sample, sequenced in a study of T cells in tuberculosis. The assay was immunoSEQ multiplex PCR, and TCRdb's table has in-frame clones only and misses some. The sample includes 30,000 or so clones, around 86% of them seen just once. The sample's time point: new active TB diagnosis, blood taken before or within 7 days of starting treatment. The specimen was PBMCs, collected at tuberculosis diagnosis. The receptors come from an adult with tuberculosis.

The chain has TRBV10-1 and TRBJ1-1, with D perhaps matching TRBD1 (5 bases). V was pared by 10 bases and J by 1 base, with 13 bases between. The CDR3 is 13 amino acids. Germline loops: CDR1 WNHNN, CDR2 SYGVQD (reference sequence). CDR3 DNA sequence: TGCGCCACCGCCCCCGGGGGGAACACTGAAGCTTTCTTT. It yields the protein CATAPGGNTEAFF.

V and J are TRBV2 and TRBJ1-2; TRBD1 agrees at 9 bases. The CDR3 spans 14 residues. After removal of 2 bases from V and 4 bases from J, the junction contained 2 bases not matched to a gene. The germline V gene encodes CDR1 SNHLY and CDR2 FYNNEI. The CDR3 loop is CASSETGGPYGYTF. DNA for the CDR3: TGTGCCAGCAGTGAAACAGGGGGCCCCTATGGCTACACCTTC.

This clone was detected once. This sequence joins TRBV4-1 and TRBJ2-3; 7 positions agree with TRBD2. V shed 3 bases and J 4 bases; nucleotides not matched to a gene: 10. Germline V gene lookup returns CDR1 MGHRA and CDR2 YSYEKL. The CDR3 is made up of 16 amino acids. CDR3 loop: CASSHLGREIADTQYF. The CDR3 nucleotides read TGCGCCAGCAGCCACTTGGGGCGGGAGATTGCAGATACGCAGTATTTT.

The chain couples TRBV7-2 to TRBJ1-5; D is unresolved. The germline CDR1 and CDR2 sequences are SGHTA and FQGNSA. The V gene lost 0 bases and the J gene lost 7 bases, with 13 bases spanning the gap. The CDR3 runs 15 residues. The CDR3: CASSLAPGMGQPQHF. The CDR3 DNA is TGTGCCAGCAGCTTAGCGCCGGGGATGGGGCAGCCCCAGCATTTT.

V usage is TRBV13 and J usage is TRBJ1-6, with D maybe TRBD1 (5 bases). The length of the CDR3 is 16 residues. Germline lookup yields CDR1 PRHDT and CDR2 FYEKMQ (reference sequence). The V end lost 6 bases, the J end lost 2 bases, and 14 bases lay between the germline ends. CDR3 nucleotide sequence: TGTGCCAGCAGTCCCCAGGGTTTCGCCTATAATTCACCCCTCCACTTT. It codes for CASSPQGFAYNSPLHF.

This clone was detected a few times. The genes are TRBV1 and TRBJ1-3. TRBV1 is a documented pseudogene. The CDR3 loop spans 17 amino acids. The CDR3 region has the DNA TGCACCAGCAGCCAAGATTTAATCCGGGAGGACGGAAACACCATATATTTT. Protein product: CTSSQDLIREDGNTIYF.

The chain's CDR3 is CASSPRRGRSPLHF. The CDR3 DNA sequence: TGTGCCAGCAGCCCACGCAGGGGGCGGTCACCCCTCCACTTT. The chain recombines TRBV2 with TRBJ1-6; TRBD1 matches 8 bases. Germline V gene lookup returns CDR1 SNHLY and CDR2 FYNNEI. The CDR3 covers 14 residues. Trimming removed 6 bases from V and 10 bases from J; junction bases left unmatched: 8.

The chain recombines TRBV6-1 with TRBJ1-5; possible D gene TRBD1, 6 bases. Germline assignment: CDR1 MNHNS and CDR2 SASEGT. V shed 6 bases and J shed 6 bases, with 12 bases lying between them. The CDR3 length is 13 residues. This CDR3 is CASRDSFSQPQHF. The CDR3 DNA reads TGTGCCAGCAGGGACAGTTTCAGTCAGCCCCAGCATTTT.

The gene calls are TRBV6-5 and TRBJ1-1; D is perhaps TRBD1 (5 bases). The CDR3 has 15 residues. The ends were cut back, 5 bases at V and 0 bases at J, with 13 bases in the middle. Germline V gene sequence: CDR1 MNHEY, CDR2 SVGAGI. The CDR3 here is CASSPLVRVNTEAFF. The CDR3 DNA is TGTGCCAGCAGTCCATTGGTCAGGGTGAACACTGAAGCTTTCTTT.

The CDR3: CASTDQNRDEQFF. CDR3 DNA sequence: TGTGCCAGCACCGACCAAAACAGGGATGAGCAGTTCTTC. The chain is built from TRBV6-6 and TRBJ2-1; a possible D gene is TRBD1 (6 bases). The germline gives CDR1 MNHNY, CDR2 SVGAGI (reference sequence). This CDR3 region has 13 residues. V dropped 7 bases and J dropped 8 bases, with 15 bases sitting between them.

The V call is TRBV6-1, the J call TRBJ2-7; 12 bases align to TRBD2. The CDR3 has 15 amino acids. V was clipped by 4 bases and J by 3 bases; unmatched bases: 4. CDR1 is MNHNS, CDR2 SASEGT, per germline. The CDR3 nucleotides are TGTGCCAGCAGTGTGGGACTAGCGGGTATCTACGAGCAGTACTTC. It is translated as CASSVGLAGIYEQYF.

This sequence joins TRBV29-1 and TRBJ1-2, with 7 nucleotides matching TRBD1. Per germline, CDR1 SQVTM and CDR2 ANQGSEA. J gave up 0 bases and V 4 bases, and 8 bases lay outside the gene matches. The CDR3 spans 15 residues. The CDR3 sequence: CSVGVGQRTNYGYTF. CDR3 in DNA: TGCAGCGTTGGGGTGGGACAGAGAACTAACTATGGCTACACCTTC.

The V and J genes are TRBV30 and TRBJ2-3, with 7 bases that match TRBD2. The CDR3 spans 15 residues. From germline, CDR1 is GTSNPN and CDR2 SVGIG (reference sequence). The J segment lost 1 base and the V segment lost 0 bases, leaving 4 bases of the junction unmatched. The CDR3 protein is CAWSVGLGGTDTQYF. The DNA for the CDR3 is TGTGCCTGGAGTGTAGGACTAGGAGGCACAGATACGCAGTATTTT.

J is TRBJ1-1 and V is TRBV19, with 7 bases fitting TRBD1. Per germline, CDR1 LNHDA and CDR2 SQIVND (reference sequence). Trimming removed 5 bases from V and 1 base from J; junction bases left unmatched: 4. The CDR3 is made up of 14 amino acids. CDR3 DNA: TGTGCCAGTAGTTTAACAGGGGCGAACACTGAAGCTTTCTTT. Its protein is CASSLTGANTEAFF.

The J gene is TRBJ1-1, the V gene TRBV28, with D possibly matching TRBD1 (6 bases). In germline, CDR1 is MDHEN, CDR2 SYDVKM. The CDR3 consists of 17 residues. The V end was cut by 4 bases, the J end by 2 bases, with 20 bases between. The DNA of the CDR3 is TGTGCCAGCAGTTCGGGGGGTGGAAGGACAGATAACACTGAAGCTTTCTTT. Its translation: CASSSGGGRTDNTEAFF.

J is TRBJ2-2 and V is TRBV19; a weak D match, TRBD2 (6 bases). V shed 3 bases and J shed 0 bases, with 14 bases lying between them. This CDR3 comprises 17 residues. Per germline, CDR1 LNHDA and CDR2 SQIVND (reference sequence). The CDR3 loop reads CASSIYWRDANTGELFF. The DNA for the CDR3 is TGTGCCAGTAGTATCTATTGGAGGGACGCGAACACCGGGGAGCTGTTTTTT.

V gene TRBV9 combines with J gene TRBJ2-2; 11 nucleotides agree with TRBD1. Germline trimming cut 3 bases from V and 4 bases from J; bases unmatched to any gene: 8. Germline assignment: CDR1 SGDLS and CDR2 YYNGEE. The CDR3 runs 17 residues. CDR3 sequence (DNA): TGTGCCAGCAGCGCGGGACAGGGGGTATCGTTCACCGGGGAGCTGTTTTTT. Its translation is CASSAGQGVSFTGELFF.

V gene TRBV19 combines with J gene TRBJ2-7, with D tentatively TRBD2 (6 bases). This CDR3 contains 13 residues. Germline assignment: CDR1 LNHDA and CDR2 SQIVND (reference sequence). Trimming left V 3 bases short and J 0 bases short, with 6 bases between. The CDR3 region has the DNA TGTGCCAGTAGTATCGGGGGCTCCTACGAGCAGTACTTC. This translates into CASSIGGSYEQYF.

A single count supports this clone. V gene TRBV5-4 combines with J gene TRBJ1-2; 7 bases fit TRBD1. CDR3 length: 15 amino acids. Germline CDR1 reads SGHNT; CDR2 reads YYREEE (reference sequence). V shed 3 bases and J 0 bases; nucleotides not matched to a gene: 5. CDR3 sequence (DNA): TGTGCCAGCAGCTCGCGGACAGGCTCTAACTATGGCTACACCTTC. Translation gives CASSSRTGSNYGYTF.

The V gene is TRBV12-5, the J gene TRBJ2-7; D is possibly TRBD1 (5 bases). Germline-derived CDR1 and CDR2 are LGHNT and FRNRAP. Deletions cut 0 bases from V and 3 bases from J, with 18 bases between. The CDR3 length is 17 residues. CDR3 DNA: TGTGCTAGTGGTTTGGTACCCACAGGATCCTCACTCTACGAGCAGTACTTC. It translates to CASGLVPTGSSLYEQYF.

The chain is built from TRBV9 and TRBJ2-7, with 9 bases fitting TRBD1. Germline CDR1 reads SGDLS; CDR2 reads YYNGEE. This CDR3 is built from 15 residues. The trim removed 3 bases at V and 2 bases at J, leaving 6 bases unmatched. The CDR3 DNA is TGTGCCAGCAGCGATGGGACAGGGCCCCCCTACGAGCAGTACTTC. Translating it yields CASSDGTGPPYEQYF.

The chain uses TRBV9 and TRBJ2-7; possibly TRBD2 for D (6 bases). The V and J ends lost 0 bases and 2 bases respectively, with 12 bases between them. The V gene's germline CDR1 is SGDLS and CDR2 YYNGEE. CDR3 length: 15 residues. CDR3 amino acids: CASSVEAGPTYEQYF. Written as DNA, the CDR3 is TGTGCCAGCAGCGTAGAGGCGGGACCCACCTACGAGCAGTACTTC.

The chain recombines TRBV5-3 with TRBJ1-1; 10 bases are shared with TRBD1. TRBV5-3 belongs to the ORF category, with a function that is uncertain. The trim removed 0 bases at V and 5 bases at J, leaving 1 base unmatched. This CDR3 has 14 amino acids. DNA for the CDR3: TGTGCCAGAAGCTTGGGGGACAGGGGTACTGAAGCTTTCTTT. The encoded protein is CARSLGDRGTEAFF.

The rearrangement joins TRBV21-1 to TRBJ2-7; no check of the table's D call, TRBD1, against the DNA was made. TRBV21-1 constitutes a pseudogene. This CDR3 has 15 amino acids. The DNA of the CDR3 is TGTGCCAGCAGCAAAGCCGGACAGGGGGCAAGGGAGCAGTACTTC. This sequence encodes CASSKAGQGAREQYF.